These 22 T cell receptor beta chains were sequenced from one sample in a study of shared clonotypes between healthy human individuals. Method: immunoSEQ multiplex PCR; TCRdb's copy keeps in-frame clones and lacks some. The table lists approximately 2,300,000 clones, 92% of them singletons. The sequenced material came from naive CD4+ T cells from PBMCs. As for subset: CD45RA+ positively selected. Receptors were obtained from a man aged 18 to 29 in good health. Some clones in this sample may be carry-over from other donors' samples.

The chain uses TRBV30 and TRBJ1-2, with D maybe TRBD1 (6 bases). Germline CDR1 reads GTSNPN; CDR2 reads SVGIG (reference sequence). With 4 bases removed from V and 4 bases from J, the gap between germline ends came to 16 bases. This CDR3 contains 14 residues. The CDR3 loop reads CAWTEDRFSYGYTF. The CDR3 coding sequence is TGTGCCTGGACCGAAGACAGGTTTTCCTATGGCTACACCTTC.

This clone occurred once. The chain is built from TRBV7-9 and TRBJ2-2; TRBD2 is a possible D gene (6 bases). CDR1 SEHNR and CDR2 FQNEAQ come from the germline V gene (reference sequence). V shed 2 bases and J shed 8 bases, with 12 bases lying between them. This CDR3 contains 14 residues. CDR3 nucleotides: TGTGCCAGCAGCTTACTCCTAGCGAGTGGGGAGCTGTTTTTT. Encoded protein: CASSLLLASGELFF.

The CDR3 reads CASSGGQLDSYEQYF. The CDR3 nucleotides read TGCGCCAGCAGCGGGGGACAGCTAGACTCCTACGAGCAGTACTTC. The chain combines TRBV5-1 with TRBJ2-7; 7 positions match TRBD1. Germline CDR1 and CDR2: SGHRS and YFSETQ. This CDR3 is 15 amino acids long. The V gene end was trimmed by 4 bases and the J gene end by 0 bases; junction bases not matched to a gene: 7.

The rearrangement uses TRBV28 and TRBJ2-2, with D perhaps matching TRBD2 (6 bases). The CDR3 consists of 15 residues. V was trimmed by 2 bases and J by 2 bases, leaving 9 bases between them. Per the germline V gene, CDR1 is MDHEN and CDR2 is SYDVKM. CDR3 nucleotides: TGTGCCAGCAGTTTACCCGGGACTAACACCGGGGAGCTGTTTTTT. Translated, it gives CASSLPGTNTGELFF.

The chain joins TRBV7-9 to TRBJ1-1; tentatively, D is TRBD1 (6 bases). V shed 5 bases and J shed 4 bases, with 17 bases lying between them. Looked up from germline, CDR1 is SEHNR and CDR2 is FQNEAQ (reference sequence). This CDR3 is built from 15 residues. In DNA form, the CDR3 reads TGTGCCAGCAGCCGAAAAGGGGGGGAGGGCACTGAAGCTTTCTTT. It yields the protein CASSRKGGEGTEAFF.

V is TRBV30 and J is TRBJ2-5, with D uncertain. V shed 5 bases and J shed 7 bases, with 11 bases lying between them. Germline-derived CDR1 and CDR2 are GTSNPN and SVGIG (reference sequence). This CDR3 has 11 residues. CDR3 sequence (DNA): TGTGCCTGGGGCCCCACCGGGACCCAGTACTTC. This gives the protein CAWGPTGTQYF.

The chain couples TRBV28 to TRBJ2-7, with 9 bases aligning to TRBD1. The junction had 12 bases not matched to a gene; V was cut back by 6 bases and J by 3 bases. The CDR3 has 16 residues. Germline CDR1 and CDR2: MDHEN and SYDVKM. In nucleotides, the CDR3 is TGTGCCAGCAGGGGCCAGGGACAGGGTGGTTTCTACGAGCAGTACTTC. Translation gives CASRGQGQGGFYEQYF. The variable domain in full, completed from reference TRBV28 and TRBJ2-7, reads DVKVTQSSRYLVKRTGEKVFLECVQDMDHENMFWYRQDPGLGLRLIYFSYDVKMKEKGDIPEGYSVSREKKERFSLILESASTNQTSMYLCASRGQGQGGFYEQYFGPGTRLTVT.

The rearrangement links TRBV7-2 to TRBJ2-5, with a weak D call TRBD2 (6 bases). The germline gives CDR1 SGHTA, CDR2 FQGNSA. CDR3 length equals 14 residues. Trimming cost V 5 bases and J 5 bases, with 15 bases left between them. CDR3 region: CASSIRGGWETQYF. CDR3 coding DNA: TGTGCCAGCAGCATCCGTGGGGGGTGGGAGACCCAGTACTTC.

V usage is TRBV12-5 and J usage is TRBJ2-1, with unresolved D. V was clipped by 3 bases and J by 9 bases, with 21 bases between them. The V gene's germline CDR1 is LGHNT and CDR2 FRNRAP. CDR3 length equals 16 residues. The CDR3 is CASGLDTNLVLGEQFF. The CDR3 region has the DNA TGTGCTAGTGGTTTAGACACAAACCTGGTCTTAGGTGAGCAGTTCTTC.

The chain recombines TRBV5-4 with TRBJ2-5; D not certain. V was cut by 0 bases and J by 5 bases, with 14 bases left in between. Germline V gene data show CDR1 as SGHNT and CDR2 as YYREEE (reference sequence). The CDR3 spans 15 residues. The CDR3: CASSLEGLVGETQYF. CDR3 sequence (DNA): TGTGCCAGCAGCTTGGAGGGATTAGTGGGTGAGACCCAGTACTTC.

The V and J genes are TRBV6-5 and TRBJ2-7; D possibly matches TRBD1 or TRBD2 (5 bases each). Between the trimmed V and J ends, which lost 6 bases and 2 bases, there was a span of 11 bases. The CDR3 runs 13 residues. Germline V gene sequence: CDR1 MNHEY, CDR2 SVGAGI. The CDR3 sequence is CASRPGTAYEQYF. CDR3 nucleotide sequence: TGTGCCAGCAGACCCGGGACGGCCTACGAGCAGTACTTC.

The chain carries TRBV9 and TRBJ2-3, with 7 positions matching TRBD2. With 4 bases clipped from V and 4 bases from J, the junction kept 6 bases outside the gene matches. Germline V gene lookup returns CDR1 SGDLS and CDR2 YYNGEE. CDR3 length equals 14 residues. The CDR3 sequence is CASSPRDYADTQYF. CDR3 DNA: TGTGCCAGCAGCCCACGGGACTACGCAGATACGCAGTATTTT.

This clone was recorded a few times. J is TRBJ1-5 and V is TRBV19; D gene uncertain. With 2 bases removed from V and 4 bases from J, the gap between germline ends came to 9 bases. The CDR3 is made up of 14 amino acids. Germline CDR1 reads LNHDA; CDR2 reads SQIVND (reference sequence). The CDR3, as DNA: TGTGCCAGTAGTATAAGGGCACCGAATCAGCCCCAGCATTTT. Encoded protein: CASSIRAPNQPQHF. The complete variable domain, with remaining parts taken from reference TRBV19 and TRBJ1-5, reads DGGITQSPKYLFRKEGQNVTLSCEQNLNHDAMYWYRQDPGQGLRLIYYSQIVNDFQKGDIAEGYSVSREKKESFPLTVTSAQKNPTAFYLCASSIRAPNQPQHFGDGTRLSIL.

The rearrangement links TRBV18 to TRBJ1-5; D is possibly TRBD1 (6 bases). V was shortened by 4 bases and J by 7 bases, with 20 bases between the two germline ends. This CDR3 has 16 residues. Looked up from germline, CDR1 is KGHSH and CDR2 is LQKENI. In nucleotides, the CDR3 is TGTGCCAGCTCACAAAACCTTCCGGGGGCCGACCAGCCCCAGCATTTT. It translates to CASSQNLPGADQPQHF.

CDR3 residues: CASSSDRGLRKLFF. The CDR3 bases are TGTGCCAGCAGCTCGGACAGGGGGCTTAGAAAACTGTTTTTT. The chain combines TRBV7-2 with TRBJ1-4, with TRBD1 matching over 11 bases. This CDR3 spans 14 amino acids. Germline CDR1 SGHTA, CDR2 FQGNSA. V trimming: 4 bases; J trimming: 10 bases; junction bases outside the gene matches: 5.

In this sample, this clone turned up a few times. The chain links TRBV2 to TRBJ1-5; D is ambiguous. The CDR3 runs 13 residues. The V end was cut by 3 bases, the J end by 5 bases, with 8 bases between. The germline CDR1 and CDR2 sequences are SNHLY and FYNNEI. The CDR3 here is CASSDYRDQPQHF. The CDR3 bases are TGTGCCAGCAGTGATTACAGAGATCAGCCCCAGCATTTT.

The V gene is TRBV5-6, the J gene TRBJ2-1; 7 bases match TRBD2. V lost 0 bases, J lost 10 bases, and 16 bases stayed unmatched. The CDR3 runs 17 residues. Germline V CDR1 and CDR2: SGHDT, YYEEEE. The CDR3 nucleotides read TGTGCCAGCAGCTTGGCCCTAAAAGAGGAGTCGGGAGGCGAGCAGTTCTTC. Protein: CASSLALKEESGGEQFF.

This chain links TRBV5-4 with TRBJ1-2, with 8 bases identical to TRBD1. Per germline, CDR1 SGHNT and CDR2 YYREEE (reference sequence). The CDR3 loop spans 16 amino acids. V gave up 2 bases and J gave up 5 bases; unmatched junction bases: 11. DNA for the CDR3: TGTGCCAGCAGCTTTGGACAGGGAGGGGCTATATATGGCTACACCTTC. Protein sequence: CASSFGQGGAIYGYTF.

The chain uses TRBV5-7 and TRBJ2-2, with 7 bases lining up with TRBD1. TRBV5-7 is marked as an open reading frame, function uncertain. The CDR3 is made up of 17 amino acids. Trimming removed 6 bases from V and 2 bases from J; junction bases left unmatched: 13. In DNA form, the CDR3 reads TGTGCCAGCACCATCGCGATCCGGGACAGCAACACCGGGGAGCTGTTTTTT. This sequence encodes CASTIAIRDSNTGELFF.

V and J are TRBV9 and TRBJ2-7; a weak D match, TRBD1 (6 bases). Deletions cut 4 bases from V and 0 bases from J, with 14 bases between. The CDR3 runs 15 residues. Germline CDR1 reads SGDLS; CDR2 reads YYNGEE. The CDR3 sequence: CASSPRTAYSYEQYF. The CDR3 region has the DNA TGTGCCAGCAGCCCGAGGACAGCCTACTCCTACGAGCAGTACTTC.

This chain connects TRBV28 to TRBJ1-2, with a possible D match to TRBD1 (5 bases). Germline CDR1 MDHEN, CDR2 SYDVKM. The CDR3 is 14 residues long. V was shortened by 4 bases and J by 8 bases, with 17 bases between the two germline ends. The CDR3 DNA sequence: TGTGCCAGCAGTTCCACCGACAGTTCTCCGGGCTACACCTTC. Translated: CASSSTDSSPGYTF.

V usage is TRBV9 and J usage is TRBJ2-6; 8 bases map to TRBD1. The V segment lost 5 bases and the J segment 1 base; nucleotides outside the gene matches: 8. The CDR3 is made up of 17 amino acids. The V gene's germline CDR1 is SGDLS and CDR2 YYNGEE. CDR3: CASRAGTGRSGANVLTF. The CDR3 DNA follows: TGTGCCAGCAGAGCCGGGACAGGCAGATCTGGGGCCAACGTCCTGACTTTC.